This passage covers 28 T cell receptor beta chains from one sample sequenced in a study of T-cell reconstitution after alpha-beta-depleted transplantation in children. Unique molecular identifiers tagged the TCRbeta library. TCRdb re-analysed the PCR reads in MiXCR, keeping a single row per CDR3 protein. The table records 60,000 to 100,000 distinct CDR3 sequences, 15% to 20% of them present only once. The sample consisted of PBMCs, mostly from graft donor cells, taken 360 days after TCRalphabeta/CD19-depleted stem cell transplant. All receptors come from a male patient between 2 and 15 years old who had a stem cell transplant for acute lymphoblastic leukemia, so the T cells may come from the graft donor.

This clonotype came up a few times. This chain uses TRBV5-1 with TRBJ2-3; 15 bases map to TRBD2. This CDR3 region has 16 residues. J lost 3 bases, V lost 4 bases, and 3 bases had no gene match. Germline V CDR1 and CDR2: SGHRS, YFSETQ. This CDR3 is CASSMGLAGGTDTQYF. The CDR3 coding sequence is TGCGCCAGCAGCATGGGACTAGCGGGAGGAACAGATACGCAGTATTTT.

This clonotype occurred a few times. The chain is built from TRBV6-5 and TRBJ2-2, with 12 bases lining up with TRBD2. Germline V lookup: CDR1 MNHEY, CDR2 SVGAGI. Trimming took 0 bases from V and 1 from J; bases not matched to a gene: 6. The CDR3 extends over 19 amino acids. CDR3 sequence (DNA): TGTGCCAGCAGTTACTCCCCGGGACTAGCGGGCTTGAACACCGGGGAGCTGTTTTTT. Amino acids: CASSYSPGLAGLNTGELFF.

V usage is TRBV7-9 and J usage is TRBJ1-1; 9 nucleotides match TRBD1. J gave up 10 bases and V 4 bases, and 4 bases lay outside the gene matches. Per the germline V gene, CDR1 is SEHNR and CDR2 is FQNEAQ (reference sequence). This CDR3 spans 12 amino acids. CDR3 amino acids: CASSSQGAPAFF. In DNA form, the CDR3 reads TGTGCCAGCAGCTCACAGGGGGCGCCAGCTTTCTTT.

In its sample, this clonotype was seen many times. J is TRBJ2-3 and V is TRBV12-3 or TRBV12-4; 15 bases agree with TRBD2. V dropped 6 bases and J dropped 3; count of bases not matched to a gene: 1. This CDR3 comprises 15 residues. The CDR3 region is CASRGTSGRTDTQYF. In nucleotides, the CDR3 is TGTGCCAGCAGAGGGACTAGCGGGAGGACAGATACGCAGTATTTT.

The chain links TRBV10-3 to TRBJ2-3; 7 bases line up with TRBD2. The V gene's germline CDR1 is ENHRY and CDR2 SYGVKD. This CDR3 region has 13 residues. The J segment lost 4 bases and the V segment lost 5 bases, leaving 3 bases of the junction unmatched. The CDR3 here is CAISKLAPDTQYF. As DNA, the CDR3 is TGTGCCATCAGTAAACTAGCGCCAGATACGCAGTATTTT.

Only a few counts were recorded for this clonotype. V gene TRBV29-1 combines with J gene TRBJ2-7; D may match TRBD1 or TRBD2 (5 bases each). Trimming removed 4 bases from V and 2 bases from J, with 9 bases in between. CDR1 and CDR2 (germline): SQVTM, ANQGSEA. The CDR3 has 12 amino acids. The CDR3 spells CSVGGTAYEQYF. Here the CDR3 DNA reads TGCAGCGTTGGGGGGACCGCCTACGAGCAGTACTTC.

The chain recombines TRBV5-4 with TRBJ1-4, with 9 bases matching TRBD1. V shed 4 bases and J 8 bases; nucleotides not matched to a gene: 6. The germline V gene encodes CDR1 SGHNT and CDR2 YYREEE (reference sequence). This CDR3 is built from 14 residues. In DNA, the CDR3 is TGTGCCAGCAGCCGGGACAGGGCATCGGAAAAACTGTTTTTT. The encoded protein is CASSRDRASEKLFF.

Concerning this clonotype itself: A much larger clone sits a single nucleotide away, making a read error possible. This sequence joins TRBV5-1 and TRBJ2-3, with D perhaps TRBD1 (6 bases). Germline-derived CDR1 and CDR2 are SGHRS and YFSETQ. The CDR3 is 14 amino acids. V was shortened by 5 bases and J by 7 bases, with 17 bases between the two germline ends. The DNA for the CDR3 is TGCGCCAGCAGAGACAGGCCCGGCGCAAATACGCAGTATTTT. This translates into CASRDRPGANTQYF.

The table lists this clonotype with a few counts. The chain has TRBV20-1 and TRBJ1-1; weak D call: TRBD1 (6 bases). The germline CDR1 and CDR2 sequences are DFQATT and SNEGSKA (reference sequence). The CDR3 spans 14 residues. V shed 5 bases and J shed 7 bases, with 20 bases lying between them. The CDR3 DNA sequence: TGCAGTGCTGGCCGACAGGTCGGGAGGTTTGAAGCTTTCTTT. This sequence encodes CSAGRQVGRFEAFF.

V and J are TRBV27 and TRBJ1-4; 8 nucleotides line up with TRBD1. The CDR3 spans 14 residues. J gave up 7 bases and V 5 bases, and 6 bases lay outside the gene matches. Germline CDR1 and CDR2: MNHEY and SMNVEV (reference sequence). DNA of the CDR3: TGTGCCAGCAGTCGGACAGGGCAAACTGAAAAACTGTTTTTT. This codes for CASSRTGQTEKLFF.

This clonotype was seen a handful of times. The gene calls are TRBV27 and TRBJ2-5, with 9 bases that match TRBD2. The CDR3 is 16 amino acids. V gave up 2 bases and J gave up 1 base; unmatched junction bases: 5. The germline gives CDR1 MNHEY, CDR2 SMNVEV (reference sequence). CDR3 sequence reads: CASSLGLAGSQETQYF. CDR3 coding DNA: TGTGCCAGCAGTTTAGGGCTAGCGGGATCCCAAGAGACCCAGTACTTC.

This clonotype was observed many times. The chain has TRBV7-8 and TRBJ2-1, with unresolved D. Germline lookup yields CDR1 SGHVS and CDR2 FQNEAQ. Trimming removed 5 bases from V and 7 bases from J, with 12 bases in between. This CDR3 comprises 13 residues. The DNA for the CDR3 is TGTGCCAGCAGCGAGTCTCGGGTTAATGAGCAGTTCTTC. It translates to CASSESRVNEQFF. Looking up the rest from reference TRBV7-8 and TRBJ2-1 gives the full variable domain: GAGVSQSPRYKVAKRGQDVALRCDPISGHVSLFWYQQALGQGPEFLTYFQNEAQLDKSGLPSDRFFAERPEGSVSTLKIQRTQQEDSAVYLCASSESRVNEQFFGPGTRLTVL.

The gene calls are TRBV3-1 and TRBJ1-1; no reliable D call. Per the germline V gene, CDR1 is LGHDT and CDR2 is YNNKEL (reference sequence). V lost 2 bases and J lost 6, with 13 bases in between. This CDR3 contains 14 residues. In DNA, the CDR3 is TGTGCCAGCAGCCAATTCCTCAGACCGTCTGAAGCTTTCTTT. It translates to CASSQFLRPSEAFF.

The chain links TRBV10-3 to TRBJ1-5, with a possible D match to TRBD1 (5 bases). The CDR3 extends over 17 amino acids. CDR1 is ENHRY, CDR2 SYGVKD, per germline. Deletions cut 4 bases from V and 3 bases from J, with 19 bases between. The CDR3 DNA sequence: TGTGCCATCAGTGCCGACAGTCTCGGAGGTTTCAATCAGCCCCAGCATTTT. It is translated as CAISADSLGGFNQPQHF.

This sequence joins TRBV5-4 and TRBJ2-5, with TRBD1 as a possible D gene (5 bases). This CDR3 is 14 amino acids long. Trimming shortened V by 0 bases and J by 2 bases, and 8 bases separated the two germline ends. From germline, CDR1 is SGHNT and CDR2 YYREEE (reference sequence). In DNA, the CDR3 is TGTGCCAGCAGCTTGGCGACAGAGCAAGAGACCCAGTACTTC. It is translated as CASSLATEQETQYF.

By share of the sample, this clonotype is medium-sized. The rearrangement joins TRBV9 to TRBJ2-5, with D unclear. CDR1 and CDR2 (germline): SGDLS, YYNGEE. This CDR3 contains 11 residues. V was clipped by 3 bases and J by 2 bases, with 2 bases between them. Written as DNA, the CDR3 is TGTGCCAGCAGCGCTCAAGAGACCCAGTACTTC. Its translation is CASSAQETQYF.

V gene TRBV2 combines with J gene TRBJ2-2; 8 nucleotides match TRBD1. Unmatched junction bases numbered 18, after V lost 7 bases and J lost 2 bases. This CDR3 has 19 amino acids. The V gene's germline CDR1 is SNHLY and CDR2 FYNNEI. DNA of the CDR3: TGTGCCAGCACTTTTATTCCTTCCCGGACAGGGCCCAACACCGGGGAGCTGTTTTTT. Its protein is CASTFIPSRTGPNTGELFF. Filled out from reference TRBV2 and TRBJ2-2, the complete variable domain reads EPEVTQTPSHQVTQMGQEVILRCVPISNHLYFYWYRQILGQKVEFLVSFYNNEISEKSEIFDDQFSVERPDGSNFTLKIRSTKLEDSAMYFCASTFIPSRTGPNTGELFFGEGSRLTVL.

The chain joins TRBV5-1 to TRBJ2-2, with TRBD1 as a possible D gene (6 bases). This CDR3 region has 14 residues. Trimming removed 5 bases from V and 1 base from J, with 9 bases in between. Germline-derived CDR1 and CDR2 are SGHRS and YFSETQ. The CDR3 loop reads CASRQGLNTGELFF. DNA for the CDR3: TGCGCCAGCAGACAGGGCTTGAACACCGGGGAGCTGTTTTTT.

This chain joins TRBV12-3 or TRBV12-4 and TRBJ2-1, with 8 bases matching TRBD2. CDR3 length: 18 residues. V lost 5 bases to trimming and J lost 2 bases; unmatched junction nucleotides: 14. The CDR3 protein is CASSTLWGTSGTYNEQFF. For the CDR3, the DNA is TGTGCCAGCAGTACCCTGTGGGGAACTAGCGGCACCTACAATGAGCAGTTCTTC.

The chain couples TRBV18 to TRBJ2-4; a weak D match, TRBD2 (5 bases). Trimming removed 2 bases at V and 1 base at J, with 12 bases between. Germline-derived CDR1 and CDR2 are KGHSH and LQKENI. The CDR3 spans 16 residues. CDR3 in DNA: TGTGCCAGCTCACCAGGGAGATCTGGGGCCAAAAACATTCAGTACTTC. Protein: CASSPGRSGAKNIQYF.

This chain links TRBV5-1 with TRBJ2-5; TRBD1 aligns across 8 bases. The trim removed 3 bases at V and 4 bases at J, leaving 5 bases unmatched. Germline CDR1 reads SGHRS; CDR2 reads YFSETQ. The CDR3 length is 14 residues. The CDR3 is CASSSPGTGETQYF. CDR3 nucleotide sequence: TGCGCCAGCAGCTCCCCCGGGACAGGAGAGACCCAGTACTTC.

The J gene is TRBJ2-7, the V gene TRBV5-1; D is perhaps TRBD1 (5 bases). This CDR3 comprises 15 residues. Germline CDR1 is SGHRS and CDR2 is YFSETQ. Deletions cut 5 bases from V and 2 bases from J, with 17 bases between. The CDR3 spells CASRGARVPPYEQYF. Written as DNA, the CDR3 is TGCGCCAGCAGAGGGGCCAGGGTTCCTCCCTACGAGCAGTACTTC.

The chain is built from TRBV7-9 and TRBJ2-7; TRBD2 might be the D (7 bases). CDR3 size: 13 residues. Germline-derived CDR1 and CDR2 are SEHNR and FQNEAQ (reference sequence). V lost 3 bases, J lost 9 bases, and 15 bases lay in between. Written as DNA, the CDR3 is TGTGCCAGCAGCTTTAAGGGGGGGGCGGTGCAGTACTTC. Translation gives CASSFKGGAVQYF.

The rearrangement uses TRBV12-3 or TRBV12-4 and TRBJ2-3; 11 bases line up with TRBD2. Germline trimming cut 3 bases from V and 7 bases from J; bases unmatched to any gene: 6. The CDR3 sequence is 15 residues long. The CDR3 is CASSFPLAGANTQYF. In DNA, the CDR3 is TGTGCCAGCAGTTTCCCACTAGCGGGAGCGAATACGCAGTATTTT.

This chain's CDR3 is CSARSGTSFQYF. The CDR3 DNA follows: TGCAGTGCTCGATCCGGGACTAGTTTTCAGTACTTC. This chain joins TRBV20-1 and TRBJ2-4, with 8 positions matching TRBD2. V shed 5 bases and J 11 bases; nucleotides not matched to a gene: 8. The V gene's germline CDR1 is DFQATT and CDR2 SNEGSKA (reference sequence). The CDR3 loop spans 12 amino acids.

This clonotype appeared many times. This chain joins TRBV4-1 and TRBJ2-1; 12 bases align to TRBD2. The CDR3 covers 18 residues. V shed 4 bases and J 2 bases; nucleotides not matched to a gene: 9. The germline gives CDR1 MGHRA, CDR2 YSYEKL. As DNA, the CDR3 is TGCGCCAGCAGCCGGGAGGGAGGACTAGCGGGACCCTACAATGAGCAGTTCTTC. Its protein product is CASSREGGLAGPYNEQFF.

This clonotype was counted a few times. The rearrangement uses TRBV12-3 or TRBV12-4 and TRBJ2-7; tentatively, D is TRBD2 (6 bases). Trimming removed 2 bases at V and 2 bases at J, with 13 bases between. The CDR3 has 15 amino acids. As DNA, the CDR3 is TGTGCCAGCAGTTTAAGGAGGGCCATCCCCTACGAGCAGTACTTC. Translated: CASSLRRAIPYEQYF.

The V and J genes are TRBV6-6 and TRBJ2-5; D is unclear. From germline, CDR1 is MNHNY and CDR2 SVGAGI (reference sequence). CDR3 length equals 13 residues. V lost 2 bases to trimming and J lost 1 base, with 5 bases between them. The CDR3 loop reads CASSYRPQETQYF. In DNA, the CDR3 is TGTGCCAGCAGTTACAGGCCCCAAGAGACCCAGTACTTC.